The present T cell receptor beta chain was sequenced within a study of cytomegalovirus exposure and HLA in healthy donors. Regarding the study as a whole: Diagnosis of cytomegalovirus status made by the classifier reportedly showed high specificity and sensitivity.

For this clone: The antigen is undetermined.

Assay used: immunoSEQ multiplex PCR; TCRdb lists only in-frame clones, some missing. Of 60,000 to 65,000 clones listed, about 96% are singletons. The ends lost 0 bases at V and 10 bases at J; junction bases unmatched: 13. CDR3 size: 17 residues. CDR1 SGHNT and CDR2 YYREEE come from the germline V gene (reference sequence). Sequenced sample: PBMCs. This chain uses TRBV5-4 with TRBJ2-1, with 10 bases identical to TRBD2. This sequence was found in a woman aged 18-29 years in good health and CMV-seronegative. CDR3 in amino acids: CASSLEPTSGQGGEQFF. Here the CDR3 DNA reads TGTGCCAGCAGCTTGGAACCGACTAGCGGGCAAGGGGGGGAGCAGTTCTTC.